This TCR beta chain was obtained from a study of blood T cell repertoires in COVID-19. About the research overall: Acute and convalescent COVID-19 samples came from the United States, Italy and Spain. T cells, B-cell-depleted T cells, or PBMCs supplied cDNA or gDNA.

Sequencing was performed with immunoSEQ multiplex PCR; in TCRdb, only in-frame clones are kept and a portion is missing. This sample has 84,000 or so clones, with 80% found just once. The V end was cut by 5 bases, the J end by 5 bases, with 13 bases between. This CDR3 is built from 13 residues. Germline lookup yields CDR1 SGHAT and CDR2 FQNNGV. The chain combines TRBV11-2 with TRBJ2-7; D is unresolved. The sequence derives from a woman between 40 and 55 years old with active or convalescent COVID-19. Material for sequencing was peripheral blood. CDR3 region: CASSTDSRDEQYF. CDR3 bases: TGTGCCAGCAGCACCGACTCCAGAGACGAGCAGTACTTC.